The rows below give T cell receptor beta chains drawn from one sample of a study of T-cell reconstitution after alpha-beta-depleted transplantation in children. MiXCR, run by TCRdb on the PCR reads, gives a single entry per CDR3 protein. The data show about 640,000 distinct CDR3 sequences, 16% seen once. Specimen: PBMCs from the stem cell graft donor, collected from the stem cell graft. These receptor sequences come from a human donor who donated a stem cell graft to a child with acute myeloid leukemia. Both conserved end residues are part of each CDR3. D genes are given only for firm matches. Clone size appears in some rows only: once, few, many, or a class for an expanded clone.

>.|many|TRBJ1-4|TRBV20-1
CSAREGWRNEKLFF
TGCAGTGCTAGAGAGGGTTGGAGGAATGAAAAACTGTTTTTT
>.|many|TRBJ2-7|TRBV12-3/TRBV12-4
CASSPGNSYEQYF
TGTGCCAGCAGTCCCGGGAACTCCTACGAGCAGTACTTC
>.|many|TRBJ2-7|TRBV20-1
CSARDYQNYEQYF
TGCAGTGCTAGAGATTATCAGAACTACGAGCAGTACTTC
>.|.|TRBJ1-1|TRBV5-1
CASSLSRDLNTEAFF
TGCGCCAGCAGCTTGTCCCGGGACCTGAACACTGAAGCTTTCTTT
>TRBD1|.|TRBJ1-4|TRBV25-1
CASRPGTGATNEKLFF
TGTGCCAGCAGGCCCGGGACAGGGGCAACTAATGAAAAACTGTTTTTT
>.|many|TRBJ1-2|TRBV7-9
CASSPSVSFSSGYTF
TGTGCCAGCAGCCCTTCGGTGTCGTTCAGTAGTGGCTACACCTTC
>.|many|TRBJ1-4|TRBV20-1
CSARPLQGWGEKLFF
TGCAGTGCTAGACCTCTACAGGGATGGGGTGAAAAACTGTTTTTT
>.|many|TRBJ1-1|TRBV12-3/TRBV12-4
CASSNTGGGRRSEAFF
TGTGCCAGCAGCAATACCGGGGGCGGCAGACGTTCTGAAGCTTTCTTT
>.|few|TRBJ1-1|TRBV12-3/TRBV12-4
CASSHPGAEAFF
TGTGCCAGCAGCCACCCCGGAGCTGAAGCTTTCTTT
>.|.|TRBJ1-2|TRBV3-1
CASSGAGDGYTF
TGTGCCAGCAGCGGGGCGGGAGATGGCTACACCTTC
>.|many|TRBJ1-1|TRBV4-3
CASSQVGGGTEAFF
TGCGCCAGCAGCCAAGTAGGCGGAGGCACTGAAGCTTTCTTT
>TRBD2|few|TRBJ2-6|TRBV4-2
CASSQDQLAGSGANVLTF
TGTGCCAGCAGCCAAGATCAACTAGCGGGCTCTGGGGCCAACGTCCTGACTTTC
>TRBD1|.|TRBJ2-5|TRBV7-3
CASSLDRGIKKTQYF
TGTGCCAGCAGCTTGGACAGGGGGATCAAAAAGACCCAGTACTTC
>.|few|TRBJ2-1|TRBV4-3
CASSQDIGDNEQFF
TGCGCCAGCAGCCAAGACATAGGAGACAATGAGCAGTTCTTC
>TRBD1|.|TRBJ2-1|TRBV12-3/TRBV12-4
CASSFRTGGGDEQFF
TGTGCCAGCAGTTTTCGGACAGGGGGCGGGGATGAGCAGTTCTTC
>TRBD1|.|TRBJ1-1|TRBV20-1
CSARVDRMNTEAFF
TGCAGTGCTAGGGTGGACAGGATGAACACTGAAGCTTTCTTT
>.|many|TRBJ1-4|TRBV20-1
CSARPAGAPINEKLFF
TGCAGTGCTAGGCCCGCGGGGGCCCCTATTAATGAAAAACTGTTTTTT
>TRBD1|many|TRBJ2-1|TRBV29-1
CSFSGTATRSSYNEQFF
TGCAGCTTTTCCGGGACAGCGACCAGAAGCTCCTACAATGAGCAGTTCTTC
>.|.|TRBJ2-5|TRBV20-1
CSARIGLSIETQYF
TGCAGTGCTAGGATCGGGCTGTCTATTGAGACCCAGTACTTC
>TRBD1|many|TRBJ1-1|TRBV20-1
CSAAGTGRTEAFF
TGCAGTGCTGCCGGGACAGGGAGGACTGAAGCTTTCTTT
>.|few|TRBJ2-2|TRBV7-3
CASSPTGRDTGELFF
TGTGCCAGCAGCCCCACAGGGAGGGACACCGGGGAGCTGTTTTTT
>.|many|TRBJ2-4|TRBV20-1
CSADGTRLAKNIQYF
TGCAGTGCCGACGGGACACGGCTAGCCAAAAACATTCAGTACTTC
>.|many|TRBJ2-4|TRBV29-1
CSVVPLAKNIQYF
TGCAGCGTTGTTCCTCTAGCCAAAAACATTCAGTACTTC
>.|many|TRBJ2-2|TRBV7-2
CASSLKGGGELFF
TGTGCCAGCAGCTTAAAGGGGGGCGGGGAGCTGTTTTTT
>.|.|TRBJ1-5|TRBV11-2
CASSQLQGPNQPQHF
TGTGCCAGCAGCCAATTACAGGGACCCAATCAGCCCCAGCATTTT
>.|few|TRBJ1-6|TRBV5-1
CASSLGDDNSPLHF
TGCGCCAGCAGCTTAGGGGACGATAATTCACCCCTCCACTTT
>TRBD2|few|TRBJ2-5|TRBV6-1
CASSIHGKAGAETQYF
TGTGCCAGCAGTATTCACGGGAAAGCGGGGGCAGAGACCCAGTACTTC
>.|.|TRBJ1-5|TRBV10-3
CAISSDYNQPQHF
TGTGCCATCAGTTCAGATTACAATCAGCCCCAGCATTTT
>TRBD2|many|TRBJ2-3|TRBV15
CATSRPEREEGTDTQYF
TGTGCCACCAGCAGACCAGAGCGGGAGGAGGGCACAGATACGCAGTATTTT
>TRBD1|few|TRBJ2-1|TRBV10-2
CASLVGTGFTYNEQFF
TGCGCCAGCTTAGTGGGGACAGGGTTTACCTACAATGAGCAGTTCTTC
>TRBD2|few|TRBJ2-1|TRBV2
CASSEAKRLAGGLNEQFF
TGTGCCAGCAGTGAAGCAAAGCGACTAGCGGGGGGGCTCAATGAGCAGTTCTTC
>.|few|TRBJ1-2|TRBV5-1
CASSLANSGQDYGYTF
TGCGCCAGCAGCCTTGCAAACTCGGGCCAAGATTATGGCTACACCTTC
>.|.|TRBJ2-5|TRBV7-9
CASNEGYKGETQYF
TGTGCCAGCAACGAAGGTTACAAAGGGGAGACCCAGTACTTC
>.|many|TRBJ1-2|TRBV20-1
CSARVTGSYGYTF
TGCAGTGCTAGGGTTACAGGGAGCTATGGCTACACCTTC
>.|.|TRBJ2-3|TRBV18
CASSLGTSLGDTQYF
TGTGCCAGCTCACTGGGGACATCTCTGGGAGATACGCAGTATTTT
>.|.|TRBJ1-4|TRBV18
CASSPGTGGYRLFF
TGTGCCAGCTCACCAGGCACAGGCGGGTATCGTCTGTTTTTT
>.|.|TRBJ1-6|TRBV5-5
CASSPSGTSNSPLHF
TGTGCCAGCAGCCCATCCGGGACTTCTAATTCACCCCTCCACTTT
>.|few|TRBJ1-2|TRBV12-3/TRBV12-4
CASSFPGHSTYGYTF
TGTGCCAGCAGCTTCCCGGGACACTCCACCTATGGCTACACCTTC
>.|many|TRBJ1-5|TRBV20-1
CSASGRTSNQPQHF
TGCAGTGCTAGTGGACGGACTAGCAATCAGCCCCAGCATTTT
>.|many|TRBJ2-4|TRBV6-6
CASSYGENIQYF
TGTGCCAGCAGTTACGGTGAAAACATTCAGTACTTC
>.|.|TRBJ2-1|TRBV11-1
CASSLAIYRGRGPNEQFF
TGTGCCAGCAGCTTAGCGATTTACCGGGGGCGGGGGCCAAATGAGCAGTTCTTC
>TRBD1|many|TRBJ1-2|TRBV7-2
CATRTGQGGGYTF
TGTGCCACCCGGACGGGACAGGGAGGAGGCTACACCTTC
>.|.|TRBJ2-2|TRBV25-1
CASGLSGTGELFF
TGTGCCAGTGGACTTTCAGGGACCGGGGAGCTGTTTTTT
>TRBD1|many|TRBJ2-1|TRBV15
CATSSPGQGSQKGYNEQFF
TGTGCCACCAGCAGCCCGGGACAGGGTTCCCAGAAGGGCTACAATGAGCAGTTCTTC
>.|many|TRBJ1-6|TRBV29-1
CSVAGPGPDSPLHF
TGCAGCGTTGCGGGGCCAGGCCCCGATTCACCCCTCCACTTT
>.|.|TRBJ2-3|TRBV12-3/TRBV12-4
CASSSGTQPSKDTQYF
TGTGCCAGCAGTTCCGGGACCCAACCTTCTAAGGATACGCAGTATTTT
>.|.|TRBJ1-4|TRBV6-1
CASSEMGVTNEKLFF
TGTGCCAGCAGTGAAATGGGGGTAACTAATGAAAAACTGTTTTTT
>.|.|TRBJ1-4|TRBV12-3/TRBV12-4
CASSQTGPTNEKLFF
TGTGCCAGCAGCCAAACAGGGCCAACTAATGAAAAACTGTTTTTT
>.|.|TRBJ1-3|TRBV28
CASSLPAGRSGNTIYF
TGTGCCAGCAGCCTGCCAGCAGGGCGATCTGGAAACACCATATATTTT
>TRBD2|many|TRBJ2-1|TRBV20-1
CSARGLAGEQFF
TGCAGTGCTAGAGGTTTAGCGGGTGAGCAGTTCTTC
>.|few|TRBJ1-2|TRBV20-1
CSAPYYGYTF
TGCAGTGCCCCATACTATGGCTACACCTTC
>.|many|TRBJ1-1|TRBV5-5
CASSLGSQGKHTEAFF
TGTGCCAGCAGCTTGGGGTCCCAGGGGAAGCACACTGAAGCTTTCTTT
>.|few|TRBJ1-1|TRBV7-9
CASSRDPRNTEAFF
TGTGCCAGCAGCCGGGACCCACGGAACACTGAAGCTTTCTTT
>.|many|TRBJ1-5|TRBV27
CASSLVQGRQPQHF
TGTGCCAGCAGTTTAGTGCAGGGAAGACAGCCCCAGCATTTT
>.|.|TRBJ2-7|TRBV20-1
CSARDPWSSYEQYF
TGCAGTGCTAGGGACCCTTGGAGCTCCTACGAGCAGTACTTC